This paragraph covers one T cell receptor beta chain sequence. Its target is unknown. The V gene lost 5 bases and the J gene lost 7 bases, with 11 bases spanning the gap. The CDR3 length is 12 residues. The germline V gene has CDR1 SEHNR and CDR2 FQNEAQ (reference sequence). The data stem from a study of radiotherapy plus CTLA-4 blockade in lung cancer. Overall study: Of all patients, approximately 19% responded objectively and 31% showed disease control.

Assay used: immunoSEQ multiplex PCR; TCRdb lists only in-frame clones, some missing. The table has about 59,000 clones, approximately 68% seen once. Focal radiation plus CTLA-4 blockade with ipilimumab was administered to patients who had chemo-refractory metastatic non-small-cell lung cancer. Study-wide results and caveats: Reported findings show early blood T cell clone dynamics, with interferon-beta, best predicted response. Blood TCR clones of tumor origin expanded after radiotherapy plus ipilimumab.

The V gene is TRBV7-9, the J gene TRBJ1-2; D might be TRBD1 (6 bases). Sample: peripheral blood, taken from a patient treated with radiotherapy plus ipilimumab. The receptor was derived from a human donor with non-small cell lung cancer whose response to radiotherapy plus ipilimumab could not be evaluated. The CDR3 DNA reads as TGTGCCAGCAGCCACCGGGACACTGGCTACACCTTC. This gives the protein CASSHRDTGYTF.